This T cell receptor (beta chain) was sequenced for a study of regulatory T cells in long-lasting Graves disease. Study results and limitations: Whereas new patients shared 800 to 1,000 public clonotypes, persistent patients shared more, at approximately 2,500.

V lost 5 bases, J lost 3 bases, and 5 bases stayed unmatched. The V gene's germline CDR1 is MNHNS and CDR2 SASEGT. The CDR3 contains 15 residues. This clonotype was found a few times. Antigen unknown. Stated time point: persistent/refractory GD, antithyroid drugs over 5 years with positive TRAb. PBMCs were the source of the RNA used for TCR sequencing. To make TCR beta libraries, researchers used iRepertoire HTBI primers and Arm-PCR of CDR3 regions. TCRdb reanalysed the multiplex PCR reads using MiXCR and keeps one entry per CDR3 protein. The sample has 650,000 to 700,000 distinct CDR3 sequences, around 30% seen once; the top ten hold around 42%.

The sample here was peripheral blood mononuclear cells (PBMCs), taken when the disease was refractory, from a patient treated with antithyroid drugs. This chain links TRBV6-1 with TRBJ1-3, with 9 bases matching TRBD1. This TCR came from a female donor with Graves disease. The DNA for the CDR3 is TGTGCCAGCAGTCCCGGGACAGGGATTGGAAACACCATATATTTT. Amino acids: CASSPGTGIGNTIYF.